Listed here are 21 T cell receptor beta chains from one sample, sequenced in a study of blood T cell repertoires in COVID-19. Only in-frame clones appear in the TCRdb table, and some are missing; sequencing was by immunoSEQ multiplex PCR. Of just over 650,000 clones in the sample, more than 80% were seen once. The source material was peripheral blood. Receptors originate from a woman younger than 35 with acute or convalescent COVID-19.

This clone appeared a single time. V is TRBV4-2 and J is TRBJ1-2; 10 bases match TRBD1. CDR1 and CDR2 (germline): LGHNA, YNFKEQ. The CDR3 is made up of 13 amino acids. V gave up 4 bases and J gave up 5 bases; unmatched junction bases: 1. In nucleotides, the CDR3 is TGTGCCAGCAGCCCGGGACAGGGGTATGGCTACACCTTC. Encoded protein: CASSPGQGYGYTF.

The chain combines TRBV6-5 with TRBJ1-5, with 7 bases aligning to TRBD1. With V trimmed by 6 bases and J by 3 bases, 8 bases remained unmatched. The length of the CDR3 is 15 residues. Germline CDR1 is MNHEY and CDR2 is SVGAGI. The CDR3 region has the DNA TGTGCCAGCAGCCAACAGGGGATCCCCAATCAGCCCCAGCATTTT. It encodes CASSQQGIPNQPQHF.

The V call is TRBV5-6, the J call TRBJ1-5; D is uncertain. The germline CDR1 and CDR2 sequences are SGHDT and YYEEEE. The CDR3 covers 13 residues. Deletions cut 1 base from V and 9 bases from J, with 11 bases between. In DNA form, the CDR3 reads TGTGCCAGCAGCTTGTACGGGTTTTGGCCCCAGCATTTT. It encodes CASSLYGFWPQHF.

Points on this clone: The same CDR3 can be traced to other DNA sequences in this sample. The genes are TRBV6-5 and TRBJ1-3, with D perhaps matching TRBD1 (5 bases). The ends were cut back, 2 bases at V and 0 bases at J, with 5 bases in the middle. Germline CDR1 reads MNHEY; CDR2 reads SVGAGI. The CDR3 contains 14 residues. Here the CDR3 DNA reads TGTGCCAGCAGTTACAGGGGCTCTGGAAACACCATATATTTT. Its protein product is CASSYRGSGNTIYF.

The chain uses TRBV7-3 and TRBJ2-1; 9 bases match TRBD2. The CDR3 spans 16 residues. The V gene end was trimmed by 1 base and the J gene end by 9 bases; junction bases not matched to a gene: 10. CDR1 is SGHTA, CDR2 FQGTGA, per germline. The CDR3 nucleotides are TGTGCCAGCAGCTTAAATCCAGCGGGGGGCCGGAGTGAGCAGTTCTTC. This translates into CASSLNPAGGRSEQFF.

The rearrangement uses TRBV7-2 and TRBJ2-4; a possible D gene is TRBD1 (5 bases). Germline V CDR1 and CDR2: SGHTA, FQGNSA. The V end lost 4 bases, the J end lost 6 bases, and 22 bases lay between the germline ends. The CDR3 runs to 17 residues. The CDR3 DNA reads as TGTGCCAGCAGCTCAGACAATTCAGGGTTCGTCGGAAACATTCAGTACTTC. Amino acid sequence: CASSSDNSGFVGNIQYF. Full variable domain (rest looked up from reference TRBV7-2 and TRBJ2-4): GAGVSQSPSNKVTEKGKDVELRCDPISGHTALYWYRQSLGQGLEFLIYFQGNSAPDKSGLPSDRFSAERTGGSVSTLTIQRTQQEDSAVYLCASSSDNSGFVGNIQYFGAGTRLSVL.

The V call is TRBV27, the J call TRBJ1-5, with 9 bases that match TRBD1. Trimming removed 5 bases from V and 7 bases from J; junction bases left unmatched: 6. The germline gives CDR1 MNHEY, CDR2 SMNVEV (reference sequence). The CDR3 spans 14 residues. The CDR3 sequence: CASSATGGQQPQHF. As DNA, the CDR3 is TGTGCCAGCAGTGCCACAGGGGGCCAGCAGCCCCAGCATTTT.

The chain has TRBV7-2 and TRBJ1-2; perhaps TRBD1 as D (5 bases). This CDR3 is 13 amino acids long. The germline V and J ends were trimmed by 4 bases and 4 bases, with 10 bases remaining between them. The germline V gene has CDR1 SGHTA and CDR2 FQGNSA. The CDR3 is CASSSTALYGYTF. The CDR3 nucleotides are TGTGCCAGCAGCTCGACAGCCCTCTATGGCTACACCTTC.

The V and J genes are TRBV7-8 and TRBJ2-4, with D possibly being TRBD1 (6 bases). This CDR3 contains 16 residues. V was clipped by 5 bases and J by 0 bases, with 14 bases between them. CDR1 and CDR2 from the germline V gene are SGHVS and FQNEAQ. The CDR3 bases are TGTGCCAGCAGCCCGCCGGACAGACTAGCCAAAAACATTCAGTACTTC. Its translation is CASSPPDRLAKNIQYF. Variable domain in full (rest from reference TRBV7-8 and TRBJ2-4): GAGVSQSPRYKVAKRGQDVALRCDPISGHVSLFWYQQALGQGPEFLTYFQNEAQLDKSGLPSDRFFAERPEGSVSTLKIQRTQQEDSAVYLCASSPPDRLAKNIQYFGAGTRLSVL.

This clone was seen a handful of times. The chain carries TRBV5-1 and TRBJ1-6; D uncertain. This CDR3 has 18 amino acids. The ends were cut back, 0 bases at V and 0 bases at J, with 13 bases in the middle. Looked up from germline, CDR1 is SGHRS and CDR2 is YFSETQ. The CDR3 here is CASSLGRRASSYNSPLHF. The CDR3 DNA sequence: TGCGCCAGCAGCTTGGGTCGGAGGGCAAGCTCCTATAATTCACCCCTCCACTTT.

V is TRBV24-1 and J is TRBJ2-7, with TRBD1 identical over 8 bases. CDR1 is KGHDR, CDR2 SFDVKD, per germline. The CDR3 is 15 amino acids. Trimming cost V 5 bases and J 5 bases; bases outside gene matches: 10. CDR3 sequence reads: CATSASRTGLNEQYF. The CDR3 DNA follows: TGTGCCACCAGTGCCTCCCGGACAGGGCTCAACGAGCAGTACTTC.

In nucleotides, the CDR3 is TGTGCCAGCAGCTCGGACAGGGTCGCCACTAATGAAAAACTGTTTTTT. Translation: CASSSDRVATNEKLFF. The J gene is TRBJ1-4, the V gene TRBV7-2; TRBD1 aligns across 8 bases. With V trimmed by 4 bases and J by 2 bases, 6 bases remained unmatched. The CDR3 is made up of 16 amino acids. Germline loops: CDR1 SGHTA, CDR2 FQGNSA.

This chain uses TRBV30 with TRBJ2-1; TRBD2 aligns across 15 bases. V lost 2 bases to trimming and J lost 7 bases; unmatched junction nucleotides: 3. CDR1 is GTSNPN, CDR2 SVGIG, per germline (reference sequence). This CDR3 comprises 15 residues. The CDR3 DNA is TGTGCCTGGAGTTACGGGACTAGCGGGGGGAATGAGCAGTTCTTC. It codes for CAWSYGTSGGNEQFF.

The rearrangement links TRBV6-6 to TRBJ1-5, with D perhaps TRBD1 (5 bases). The ends were cut back, 5 bases at V and 2 bases at J, with 10 bases in the middle. The CDR3 is 14 residues long. From germline, CDR1 is MNHNY and CDR2 SVGAGI (reference sequence). The CDR3 spells CASSLGGGNQPQHF. The CDR3 bases are TGTGCCAGCAGTCTCGGAGGGGGCAATCAGCCCCAGCATTTT.

The chain recombines TRBV28 with TRBJ2-7, with TRBD2 matching 15 bases. J gave up 5 bases and V 6 bases, and 8 bases lay outside the gene matches. The CDR3 is 16 residues long. CDR1 and CDR2 from the germline V gene are MDHEN and SYDVKM. The CDR3: CASSRRTSGGADEQYF. The CDR3 nucleotides read TGTGCCAGCAGCCGTCGGACTAGCGGGGGGGCCGACGAGCAGTACTTC.

V and J are TRBV4-3 and TRBJ1-5; 11 bases are shared with TRBD1. Germline V lookup: CDR1 LGHNA, CDR2 YSLEER. This CDR3 has 17 residues. Trimming at V came to 3 bases and at J to 4 bases, leaving 8 bases not matched to a gene. CDR3 coding DNA: TGCGCCAGCAGCCAGGACAGGGGGCGACGTGGGAATCAGCCCCAGCATTTT. It specifies CASSQDRGRRGNQPQHF.

V and J are TRBV18 and TRBJ1-4; D perhaps matches TRBD1 (6 bases). V lost 4 bases to trimming and J lost 5 bases, with 14 bases between them. CDR3 length: 15 residues. The germline gives CDR1 KGHSH, CDR2 LQKENI. The CDR3 loop reads CASSRLPDRNEKLFF. The CDR3 DNA reads TGTGCCAGCTCACGACTCCCAGACAGGAATGAAAAACTGTTTTTT.

The V call is TRBV19, the J call TRBJ1-1; 9 nucleotides agree with TRBD1. This CDR3 comprises 15 residues. Germline V CDR1 and CDR2: LNHDA, SQIVND (reference sequence). The V segment lost 3 bases and the J segment 3 bases; nucleotides outside the gene matches: 5. The CDR3 sequence is CASSMTGGLDTEAFF. The CDR3 DNA sequence: TGTGCCAGTAGTATGACAGGGGGATTGGACACTGAAGCTTTCTTT.

V gene TRBV28 combines with J gene TRBJ2-1; D is uncertain. This CDR3 contains 12 residues. Trimming pared 3 bases from V and 9 bases from J, leaving 9 bases between. Germline values: CDR1 MDHEN, CDR2 SYDVKM. This CDR3 reads CASSFLDVEQFF. CDR3 sequence (DNA): TGTGCCAGCAGTTTTCTAGATGTTGAGCAGTTCTTC.

This clone was found once. The chain carries TRBV19 and TRBJ1-1, with a tentative D call TRBD1 (6 bases). Germline CDR1 and CDR2: LNHDA and SQIVND (reference sequence). The ends were cut back, 6 bases at V and 12 bases at J, with 20 bases in the middle. This CDR3 is built from 13 residues. The CDR3 loop reads CASRTYRAGKTFF. In DNA, the CDR3 is TGTGCCAGTAGGACCTACAGGGCTGGGAAGACTTTCTTT.

The chain combines TRBV13 with TRBJ1-2; the match to TRBD1 covers 11 bases. V dropped 4 bases and J dropped 4; count of bases not matched to a gene: 11. CDR3 length: 17 residues. Germline loops: CDR1 PRHDT, CDR2 FYEKMQ (reference sequence). The CDR3 DNA reads TGTGCCAGCAGCTCATACCCCCCGGGACAGGGGGTCTATGGCTACACCTTC. This codes for CASSSYPPGQGVYGYTF.